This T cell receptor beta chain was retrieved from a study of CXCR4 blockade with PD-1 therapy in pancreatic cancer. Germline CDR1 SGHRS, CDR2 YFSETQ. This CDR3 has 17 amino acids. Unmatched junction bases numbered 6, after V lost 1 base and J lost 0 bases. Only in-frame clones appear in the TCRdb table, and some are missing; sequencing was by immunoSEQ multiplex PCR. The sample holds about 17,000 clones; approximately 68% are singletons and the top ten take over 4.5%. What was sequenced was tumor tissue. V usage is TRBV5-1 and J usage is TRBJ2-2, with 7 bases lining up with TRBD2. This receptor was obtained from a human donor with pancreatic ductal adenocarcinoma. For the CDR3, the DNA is TGCGCCAGCAGCTTGTTCTCGGGAGGCGCGAACACCGGGGAGCTGTTTTTT. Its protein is CASSLFSGGANTGELFF.